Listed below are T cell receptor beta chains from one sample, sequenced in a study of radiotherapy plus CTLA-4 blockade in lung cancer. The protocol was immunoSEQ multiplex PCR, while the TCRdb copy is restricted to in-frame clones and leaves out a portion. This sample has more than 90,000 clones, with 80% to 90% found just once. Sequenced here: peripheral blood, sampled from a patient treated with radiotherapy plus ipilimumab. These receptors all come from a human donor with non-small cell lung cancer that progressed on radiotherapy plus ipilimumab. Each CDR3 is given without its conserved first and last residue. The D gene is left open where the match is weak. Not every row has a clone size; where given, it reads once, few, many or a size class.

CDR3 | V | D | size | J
ASSPTAGSYEQY | TRBV7-9 | - | - | TRBJ2-7
ASSAQGAGSYGYT | TRBV9 | TRBD1 | once | TRBJ1-2
ASSQPGSSSSYNEQF | TRBV7-6 | - | - | TRBJ2-1
ATSPDGETQY | TRBV15 | - | - | TRBJ2-5
ASSEGLAGGRETQY | TRBV7-6 | TRBD2 | - | TRBJ2-5
ASSSGLNTEAF | TRBV5-4 | - | - | TRBJ1-1
ASSLLAGAGLQNEQF | TRBV7-9 | TRBD2 | - | TRBJ2-1
ASSLGLAGGYEQF | TRBV5-1 | TRBD2 | - | TRBJ2-1
ASSGPGLGISTDTQY | TRBV27 | TRBD2 | - | TRBJ2-3
ASSLEGPGANVLT | TRBV5-4 | - | once | TRBJ2-6
ASVTGGNTIY | TRBV6-4 | - | - | TRBJ1-3
ASMPSGYNEQF | TRBV6-1 | - | - | TRBJ2-1
ASSGVYGFTEAF | TRBV6-1 | - | - | TRBJ1-1
ASSPLGTPNTGELF | TRBV18 | - | - | TRBJ2-2
ASSWGHPETQY | TRBV11-3 | - | - | TRBJ2-5
ASSPGQGYEQY | TRBV13 | TRBD1 | - | TRBJ2-7
ASSQHGLHNEQF | TRBV6-6 | - | - | TRBJ2-1
ASSPLTSGGVYNEQF | TRBV18 | TRBD2 | - | TRBJ2-1
AGLTANTEAF | TRBV7-9 | - | - | TRBJ1-1
ASAWSFIDQPQH | TRBV12-5 | - | once | TRBJ1-5
ASSPATGPYEQY | TRBV18 | - | - | TRBJ2-7
ASSGVGVSSYEQY | TRBV6-1 | - | - | TRBJ2-7
ASSLGYRGTEAF | TRBV27 | - | - | TRBJ1-1
ASSLGGSSYEQY | TRBV5-1 | - | - | TRBJ2-7
ASSTKTGISGANVLT | TRBV11-2 | - | - | TRBJ2-6
ASSVGIGDTDTQY | TRBV5-6 | - | - | TRBJ2-3
ASSQTSWGGEQF | TRBV7-9 | - | - | TRBJ2-1
ASSLAGTARMQTQY | TRBV5-4 | - | - | TRBJ2-5
ASAPIAGSWNEQF | TRBV12-5 | - | - | TRBJ2-1
ASSPSLGREAF | TRBV7-3 | - | - | TRBJ1-1
ASNRVAETQY | TRBV6-6 | - | - | TRBJ2-5
ASSPLAGLLLQY | TRBV5-1 | TRBD2 | few | TRBJ2-7
ASSTAGNTEAF | TRBV18 | - | - | TRBJ1-1
ASSEVREASGKRDTQY | TRBV6-1 | TRBD2 | - | TRBJ2-3
ASSLAQGWTGGQPQH | TRBV5-8 | TRBD1 | - | TRBJ1-5
ASTDSYEQY | TRBV28 | - | - | TRBJ2-7
AISGDSYRPTEAF | TRBV10-3 | TRBD1 | once | TRBJ1-1
ASSPTRTYGYT | TRBV18 | - | - | TRBJ1-2
ASSANPYPFGSSGNTIY | TRBV9 | - | - | TRBJ1-3
ASSAQTGGYGYT | TRBV9 | - | - | TRBJ1-2
STTRSNTEAF | TRBV29-1 | - | - | TRBJ1-1
ASSLHGNTGELF | TRBV11-3 | - | - | TRBJ2-2
ASSSDRGGGAF | TRBV27 | TRBD1 | - | TRBJ1-1